This T cell receptor beta chain was found in a study of identical twins. TCRdb reanalysed the 5' RACE reads using MiXCR and keeps one entry per CDR3 protein. The sample yields 500,000 or so distinct CDR3 sequences, more than 13% seen once. CDR1 is MNHEY, CDR2 SVGEGT, per germline. V was shortened by 6 bases and J by 6 bases, with 18 bases between the two germline ends. This CDR3 comprises 15 residues. The data also belong to a second study, concerning yellow fever vaccine responses in identical twins.

The sequence was obtained from a woman younger than 30 in good health. Sample: CD4+ T cells sorted from blood. The chain joins TRBV6-2 or TRBV6-3 to TRBJ2-4; D possibly corresponds to TRBD1 (6 bases). Here the CDR3 reads CASRSTSGQLNIQYF. The CDR3 region has the DNA TGTGCCAGCAGATCTACCTCCGGACAGCTAAACATTCAGTACTTC.